The 5 T cell receptor beta chains presented below share a single source sample, sequenced in a study of T cell responses to AZD1222 COVID-19 vaccine. The protocol was immunoSEQ multiplex PCR, while the TCRdb copy is restricted to in-frame clones and leaves out a portion. The top ten clones hold under 25% of a sample with 80,000 to 95,000 clones, around four fifths of them seen once. This material consisted of peripheral blood, taken on day 0 of AZD1222 vaccination. These receptor sequences come from an adult in good health.

The J gene is TRBJ1-2, the V gene TRBV25-1; weak D call: TRBD1 (6 bases). V was clipped by 6 bases and J by 6 bases, with 11 bases between them. CDR3 length equals 12 residues. CDR1 and CDR2 (germline): MGHDK, SYGVNS. The CDR3 DNA sequence: TGTGCCAGCAGCTTCTCAGGGGATGGCTACACCTTC. Protein product: CASSFSGDGYTF.

CDR3 sequence: CASSSGGRYEQYF. CDR3 nucleotide sequence: TGTGCCAGCAGCTCCGGGGGGAGGTACGAGCAGTACTTC. The chain recombines TRBV7-2 with TRBJ2-7; 7 nucleotides match TRBD2. Germline loops: CDR1 SGHTA, CDR2 FQGNSA. This CDR3 spans 13 amino acids. J lost 4 bases, V lost 4 bases, and 4 bases had no gene match.

The rearrangement links TRBV12-1 to TRBJ2-5; the table's TRBD1 call for D was not verified on the DNA. TRBV12-1 is listed as a pseudogene. The CDR3 spans 14 residues. The CDR3 sequence is CASSPGTEQETQYF. DNA for the CDR3: TGTGCCAGCAGCCCGGGGACAGAACAAGAGACCCAGTACTTC.

This chain joins TRBV19 and TRBJ2-1, with 9 bases identical to TRBD2. Germline CDR1 and CDR2: LNHDA and SQIVND (reference sequence). Trimming removed 7 bases from V and 5 bases from J; junction bases left unmatched: 15. The CDR3 loop spans 17 amino acids. The CDR3 reads CASTMRGGARYNNEQFF. The CDR3 nucleotides are TGTGCCAGTACCATGCGGGGGGGGGCACGTTACAACAATGAGCAGTTCTTC.

This chain joins TRBV19 and TRBJ2-5, with 10 bases identical to TRBD1. The CDR3 spans 14 residues. Trimming removed 5 bases from V and 5 bases from J; junction bases left unmatched: 5. CDR1 LNHDA and CDR2 SQIVND come from the germline V gene (reference sequence). Written as DNA, the CDR3 is TGTGCCAGTAGTCTCGGACAGGGGGAGGAGACCCAGTACTTC. The encoded protein is CASSLGQGEETQYF.